These T cell receptor beta chains were read from a single sample in a study of blood T cell repertoires in COVID-19. The method was immunoSEQ multiplex PCR; TCRdb's version includes in-frame clones alone and lacks a portion of them. Altogether around 160,000 clones are present, 90% being singletons, with the ten largest covering 15% to 20%. The sample was peripheral blood. The origin of the receptors is a man in his sixties with active or convalescent COVID-19. CDR3s include the opening cysteine and the closing phenylalanine or tryptophan. A D gene is named only where the DNA matches it firmly. Size tells how often a clone was seen (once, few, many) or the class of an expanded clone, and some rows leave it out.

j_call clone_size v_call d_call cdr3_nt cdr3_aa
TRBJ2-5 once TRBV5-8 NA TGTGCCAGCAGCCCCCGGTCAAGGGGGCAAGAGACCCAGTACTTC CASSPRSRGQETQYF
TRBJ1-3 NA TRBV6-1 NA TGTGCCAGCAGTGATCGAGCTGGAAACACCATATATTTT CASSDRAGNTIYF
TRBJ1-5 NA TRBV7-2 TRBD1 TGTGCCAGCAGCTTAGGGCCGGGACAGGGAGGCAAGCCCCAGCATTTT CASSLGPGQGGKPQHF
TRBJ2-1 NA TRBV9 TRBD2 TGTGCCAGCGCCGGGACTACCCACAATGAGCAGTTCTTC CASAGTTHNEQFF
TRBJ1-4 NA TRBV23-1 NA TGCGCCAGCAGTCAATACGGTGCTGGGGGGTTTGAGGAAAAACTGTTTTTT CASSQYGAGGFEEKLFF
TRBJ2-3 NA TRBV15 TRBD1 TGTGCCACCAGCACGGACAGGGGGCGTAGAGATACGCAGTATTTT CATSTDRGRRDTQYF
TRBJ2-7 NA TRBV11-2 NA TGTGCCAGCAGCTTTACTACGGGACTGCCCTACGAGCAGTACTTC CASSFTTGLPYEQYF
TRBJ1-2 once TRBV18 TRBD1 TGTGCCAGCTCAACGGGACAGGGGGCCGTCGATGGCTACACCTTC CASSTGQGAVDGYTF
TRBJ2-5 NA TRBV18 TRBD1 TGTGCCAGCTCACCACCGGGACAGCAAGAGACCCAGTACTTC CASSPPGQQETQYF
TRBJ2-5 NA TRBV7-9 TRBD2 TGTGCCAGCAGCCCCCGGGGGGTGGGAGAGACCCAGTACTTC CASSPRGVGETQYF
TRBJ1-3 NA TRBV6-5 NA TGTGCCAGCAGTTTCCGGACAGACGGAAACACCATATATTTT CASSFRTDGNTIYF
TRBJ2-5 NA TRBV11-2 NA TGTGCCAGCAGCAAGTGGACAGCTCAAGAGACCCAGTACTTC CASSKWTAQETQYF
TRBJ2-3 NA TRBV2 NA TGTGCCAGCAGGATAGTAGATACGCAGTATTTT CASRIVDTQYF
TRBJ2-5 NA TRBV7-6 NA TGTGCCAGCAGCTTCTGGAGAGAGCAAGAGACCCAGTACTTC CASSFWREQETQYF
TRBJ1-2 NA TRBV19 NA TGTGCCAGTAGAATGGGCAGGGATGGCTACACCTTC CASRMGRDGYTF
TRBJ2-5 NA TRBV2 NA TGTGCCAGCAGTGAAGAGCGGCAAGAGACCCAGTACTTC CASSEERQETQYF
TRBJ1-3 NA TRBV11-2 TRBD1 TGTGCCAGCAGTTCAGGGGGCGAAAACACCATATATTTT CASSSGGENTIYF
TRBJ2-3 NA TRBV30 TRBD2 TGTGCCTGGAGTGTACTAGCGGGAAGCACAGATACGCAGTATTTT CAWSVLAGSTDTQYF
TRBJ1-6 NA TRBV7-6 NA TGTGCCAGCAGCCAGGACTGGTCCTATAATTCACCCCTCCACTTT CASSQDWSYNSPLHF
TRBJ2-1 once TRBV30 TRBD2 TGTGCCTGGAGTGTACAAGCGGGAGGGTACAATGAGCAGTTCTTC CAWSVQAGGYNEQFF
TRBJ2-3 once TRBV19 TRBD1 TGTGCCAGTAGTTACTCGGGACAGGGGAGAAATACGCAGTATTTT CASSYSGQGRNTQYF
TRBJ1-5 NA TRBV5-1 TRBD1 TGCGCCAGCAGGTATCAGACAGGGGTTGATCAGCCCCAGCATTTT CASRYQTGVDQPQHF
TRBJ1-1 NA TRBV5-4 TRBD1 TGTGCCAGCAGCTTCGACAGGGCCGAAGGGGCTGAAGCTTTCTTT CASSFDRAEGAEAFF
TRBJ2-7 NA TRBV7-8 TRBD1 TGTGCCAGCAGCTTATATACAGGGGGCGGGTACGAGCAGTACTTC CASSLYTGGGYEQYF
TRBJ2-2 NA TRBV27 NA TGTGCCAGCAATTCCGTGAACACCGGGGAGCTGTTTTTT CASNSVNTGELFF
TRBJ2-7 NA TRBV27 TRBD2 TGTGCCAGCAGCCCCGACCTGGGGACTAGCGTATACTTC CASSPDLGTSVYF
TRBJ1-4 NA TRBV11-3 TRBD1 TGTGCCCGGTACCGGGACAGGGGTCACAAGGCAACTAATGAAAAACTGTTTTTT CARYRDRGHKATNEKLFF
TRBJ1-1 NA TRBV29-1 TRBD1 TGCAGCGCGGACAGGGAATGGACTGAAGCTTTCTTT CSADREWTEAFF
TRBJ2-7 NA TRBV5-1 NA TGCGCCAGCAGTTCGACAGGTGTAGCCTACGAGCAGTACTTC CASSSTGVAYEQYF
TRBJ1-2 NA TRBV5-1 NA TGCGCCAGCAGCTTGGTGCAGGGTCACGGCTACACCTTC CASSLVQGHGYTF
TRBJ1-5 NA TRBV4-1 NA TGCGCCAGCAGCCCGGGGACACTTAGCAATCAGCCCCAGCATTTT CASSPGTLSNQPQHF
TRBJ2-5 NA TRBV7-9 TRBD2 TGTGCCAGCAGCTTAGTGGCTAGCGGGAGGGCCGGGGAGACCCAGTACTTC CASSLVASGRAGETQYF
TRBJ1-1 NA TRBV5-1 TRBD1 TGCGCCAGCAGCTCCGGGACAGGGGGCTTGGGAAGGGAAGCTTTCTTT CASSSGTGGLGREAFF
TRBJ2-2 NA TRBV7-8 NA TGTGCCAGCAGCTTCCCAAACACGACAGGATACACCGGGGAGCTGTTTTTT CASSFPNTTGYTGELFF
TRBJ1-3 NA TRBV20-1 NA TGCAGTGCTAGTCCAGGGGTGGGAAACACCATATATTTT CSASPGVGNTIYF
TRBJ1-1 NA TRBV7-9 NA TGTGCCAGCAGCTACACCGATGAAGCTTTCTTT CASSYTDEAFF
TRBJ2-7 NA TRBV7-2 NA TGTGCCAGCAGCCCTAGCTCCTACGAGCAGTACTTC CASSPSSYEQYF
TRBJ1-2 NA TRBV3-1/TRBV3-2 NA TGTGCCAGCACGCGAGGGGGGGCAAACTATGGCTACACCTTC CASTRGGANYGYTF
TRBJ1-2 NA TRBV29-1 TRBD1 TGCAGCGTCGGGACAGGGGGCATCTATGGCTACACCTTC CSVGTGGIYGYTF
TRBJ2-7 NA TRBV7-2 TRBD2 TGTGCCAGCAGAACCAGCGGGAGGGCCTCCTACGAGCAGTACTTC CASRTSGRASYEQYF
TRBJ1-5 once TRBV2 TRBD1 TGTGCCAGCACATCATTCACAGGGGTCAATCAGCCCCAGCATTTT CASTSFTGVNQPQHF
TRBJ1-5 NA TRBV18 NA TGTGCCAGCTCATCGACAGGTCCCTTGGATTATAGCAATCAGCCCCAGCATTTT CASSSTGPLDYSNQPQHF
TRBJ2-2 NA TRBV3-1/TRBV3-2 TRBD2 TGTGCCAGCAGCCAAGATGTTGGACTAGCTAACACCGGGGAGCTGTTTTTT CASSQDVGLANTGELFF
TRBJ2-1 once TRBV5-1 NA TGCGCCAGCAGCCAGTCGGGAGCTTCGTACAATGAGCAGTTCTTC CASSQSGASYNEQFF
TRBJ2-1 NA TRBV29-1 NA TGCAGCACACAGGGTACTGTCTTTGGCAATGAGCAGTTCTTC CSTQGTVFGNEQFF
TRBJ2-3 once TRBV4-1 NA TGCGCCAGCAGCCAAGGGGGTTCGGGATCAGCGTTCACAGATACGCAGTATTTT CASSQGGSGSAFTDTQYF
TRBJ2-7 NA TRBV7-9 NA TGTGCCAGCAACAGCTTAGATTCATGGTCTGGCAGTACCTACGAGCAGTACTTC CASNSLDSWSGSTYEQYF
TRBJ1-2 NA TRBV5-6 NA TGTGCCAGCAGCGCCGACAATAGAAACTATGGCTACACCTTC CASSADNRNYGYTF
TRBJ2-4 NA TRBV10-3 NA TGTGCCATCAGTCCGAGCGGTAACATTCAGTACTTC CAISPSGNIQYF
TRBJ1-5 NA TRBV21-1 NA TGTGCCAGCAGAAATAAGGGGTTTCAGCCCCAGCATTTT CASRNKGFQPQHF
TRBJ1-2 NA TRBV5-1 TRBD1 TGCGCCAGCAGCTTGTTCACCGGGACAGGGTATGGCTACACCTTC CASSLFTGTGYGYTF
TRBJ2-3 NA TRBV5-1 TRBD2 TGCGCCAGCAGCTTGGGACTAGCGGGGGGCCCAGATACGCAGTATTTT CASSLGLAGGPDTQYF
TRBJ2-7 NA TRBV28 NA TGTGCCAGTTGGGCAGGCAACTACGAGCAGTACTTC CASWAGNYEQYF